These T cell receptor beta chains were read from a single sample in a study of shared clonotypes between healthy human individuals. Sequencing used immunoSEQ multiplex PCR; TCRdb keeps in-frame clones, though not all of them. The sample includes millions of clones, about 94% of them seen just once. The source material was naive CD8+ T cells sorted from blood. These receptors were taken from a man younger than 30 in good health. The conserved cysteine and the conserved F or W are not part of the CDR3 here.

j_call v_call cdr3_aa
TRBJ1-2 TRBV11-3 ASSPTNYGYT
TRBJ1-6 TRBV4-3 ASSQDPQGDSPLH
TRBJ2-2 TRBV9 ASSPAVNPGELF
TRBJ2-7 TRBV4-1 ASSRLEAGTAYYEQY
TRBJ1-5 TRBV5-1 ASSLHLPKNSNQPQH
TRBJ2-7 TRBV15 ATSRVSGDWEGDDEQY
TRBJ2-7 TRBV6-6 ASSDIAGGAYEQY
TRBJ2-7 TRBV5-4 ASSLPGGPVYEQY
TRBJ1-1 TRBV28 ASSQGVSAF
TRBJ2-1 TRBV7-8 ASSLDWDEQF
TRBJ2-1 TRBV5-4 ASSLGPGDNEQF
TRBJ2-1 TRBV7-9 ASSLSSGRSYNEQF
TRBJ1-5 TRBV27 ASSVTGGGQPQH
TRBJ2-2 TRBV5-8 ASSFITLAGVLF
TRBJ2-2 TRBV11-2 ASSLNAGAMNTGELF
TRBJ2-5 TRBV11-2 ASSLDQGAETQY
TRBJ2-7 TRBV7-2 ASSLRGTYEQY
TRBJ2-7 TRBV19 ASSILPDSYEQY
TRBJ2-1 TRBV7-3 ASSPRAGLDNEQF
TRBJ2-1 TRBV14 ASSPRAWEYNEQF
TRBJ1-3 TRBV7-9 ASSLAIGLTGNTIY
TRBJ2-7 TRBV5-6 ASSLNVYEQY
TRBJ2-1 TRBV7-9 ASRPTTDYNEQF
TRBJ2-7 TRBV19 ASSPSGGAYEQY
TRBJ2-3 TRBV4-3 ASSQDRQGYTDTQY
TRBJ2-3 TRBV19 ASSTPMDSTGTDTQY
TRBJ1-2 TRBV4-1 ASSLDSMTNYGYT
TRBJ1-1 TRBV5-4 ASSLLGVTEAF
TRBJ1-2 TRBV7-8 ASSSTGSGGYT
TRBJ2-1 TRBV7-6 ASSLLWEPGHNEQF
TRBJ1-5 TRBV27 ASSPSWGDSNQPQH
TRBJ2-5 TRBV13 ASSSSFEGRETQY
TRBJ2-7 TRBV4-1 ASSQDGVASLGHEQY
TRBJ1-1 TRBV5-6 ASSYTETNTEAF
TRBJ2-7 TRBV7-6 ASSFTRALDEQY
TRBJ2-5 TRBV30 AWSVGGSEETQY
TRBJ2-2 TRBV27 ASSFGGRSTGELF
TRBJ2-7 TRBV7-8 ASSSLAASSYEQY
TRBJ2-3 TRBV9 ASSVDSSTDTQY
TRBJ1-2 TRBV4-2 ASSPTDEGRNYGYT
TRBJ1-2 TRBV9 ASSGTDRVGGYT
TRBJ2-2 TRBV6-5 ASSYLGQLNTGELF
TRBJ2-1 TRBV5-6 ASSFGTSGRNEQF
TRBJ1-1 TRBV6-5 ASSPPDTEAF
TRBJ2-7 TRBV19 ASSIFLAGVSEQY
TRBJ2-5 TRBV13 ASRAGLAGAETQY
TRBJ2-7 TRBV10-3 AISDSGTLEQY
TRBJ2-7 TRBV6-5 ASSYTSGYEQY
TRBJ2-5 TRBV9 ASSVAGREETQY
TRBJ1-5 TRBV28 ASSFPQGDMQPQH
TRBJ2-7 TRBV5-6 ASSFGWGYEQY
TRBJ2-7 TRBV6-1 ASSAGAYEQY
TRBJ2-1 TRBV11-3 ASIIYVRAGGPKREI
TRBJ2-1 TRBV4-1 ASSQLNYNEQF
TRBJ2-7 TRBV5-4 ASSLMSEKYEQY